This T cell receptor (beta chain) comes out of a study of blood T cell repertoires in COVID-19. Study summary: From T cells, B-cell-depleted T cells, or PBMCs came the material, which was cDNA or gDNA.

Here immunoSEQ multiplex PCR was the method, and the copy in TCRdb shows in-frame clones only, minus some. Here the sample spans roughly 200,000 clones, 65% to 85% being singletons. This TCR was recovered from a middle-aged man with active or convalescent COVID-19. Source material: peripheral blood.

CDR3 protein: CASSLGEDYGYTF. The CDR3 nucleotides are TGTGCCAGCAGCTTAGGAGAGGACTATGGCTACACCTTC. J is TRBJ1-2 and V is TRBV11-2; D remains unclear. Germline CDR1 SGHAT, CDR2 FQNNGV. The ends were cut back, 1 base at V and 3 bases at J, with 6 bases in the middle. There are 13 residues in the CDR3. Using reference TRBV11-2 and TRBJ1-2 for the parts outside the CDR3, the full variable domain is EAGVAQSPRYKIIEKRQSVAFWCNPISGHATLYWYQQILGQGPKLLIQFQNNGVVDDSQLPKDRFSAERLKGVDSTLKIQPAKLEDSAVYLCASSLGEDYGYTFGSGTRLTVV.